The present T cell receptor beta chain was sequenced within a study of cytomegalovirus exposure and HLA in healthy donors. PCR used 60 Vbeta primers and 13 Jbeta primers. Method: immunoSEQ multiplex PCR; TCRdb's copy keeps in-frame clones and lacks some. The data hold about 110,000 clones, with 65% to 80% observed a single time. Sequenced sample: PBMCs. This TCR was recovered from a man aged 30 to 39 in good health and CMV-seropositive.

The CDR3, as DNA: TGTGCCTGGAGTGTATCCGGGACTGAGTATGGCTACACCTTC. As protein: CAWSVSGTEYGYTF. This chain connects TRBV30 to TRBJ1-2; tentative D call: TRBD1 (5 bases). V was shortened by 0 bases and J by 5 bases, with 13 bases between the two germline ends. CDR3 length equals 14 residues. In germline, CDR1 is GTSNPN, CDR2 SVGIG (reference sequence). Full variable domain (outside the CDR3, taken from reference TRBV30 and TRBJ1-2): SQTIHQWPATLVQPVGSPLSLECTVEGTSNPNLYWYRQAAGRGLQLLFYSVGIGQISSEVPQNLSASRPQDRQFILSSKKLLLSDSGFYLCAWSVSGTEYGYTFGSGTRLTVV.